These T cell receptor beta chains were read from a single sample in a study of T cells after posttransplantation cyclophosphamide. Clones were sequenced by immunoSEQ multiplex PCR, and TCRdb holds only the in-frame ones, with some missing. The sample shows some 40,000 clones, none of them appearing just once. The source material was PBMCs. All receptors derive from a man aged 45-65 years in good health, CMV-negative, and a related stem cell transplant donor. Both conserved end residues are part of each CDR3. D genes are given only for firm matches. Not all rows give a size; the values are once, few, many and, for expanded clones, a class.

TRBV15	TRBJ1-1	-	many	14	CATSRGPVNTEAFF	TGTGCCACCAGCAGAGGGCCCGTGAACACTGAAGCTTTCTTT
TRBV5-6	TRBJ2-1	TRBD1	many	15	CASSFLGTGDNEQFF	TGTGCCAGCAGCTTCCTGGGGACAGGAGACAATGAGCAGTTCTTC
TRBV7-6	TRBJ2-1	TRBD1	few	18	CASSSESGQAVSYNEQFF	TGTGCCAGCAGCTCAGAAAGTGGACAGGCTGTCTCCTACAATGAGCAGTTCTTC
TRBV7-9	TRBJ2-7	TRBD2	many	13	CASSPGTTDEQYF	TGTGCCAGCAGCCCGGGGACTACAGATGAGCAGTACTTC
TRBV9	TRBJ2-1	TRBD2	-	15	CASSLHSGIGNEQFF	TGTGCCAGCAGCCTTCATAGCGGGATAGGCAATGAGCAGTTCTTC
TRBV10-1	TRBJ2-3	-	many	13	CASSKQGSDTQYF	TGCGCCAGCAGTAAACAGGGTTCAGATACGCAGTATTTT
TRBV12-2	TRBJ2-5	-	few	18	CASRLLYGPGGVGETQYF	TGTGCAAGTCGCTTACTATACGGGCCAGGCGGGGTTGGGGAGACCCAGTACTTC
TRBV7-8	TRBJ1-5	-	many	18	CASSLDLRTGGGNQPQHF	TGTGCCAGCAGCTTGGACCTCAGGACGGGAGGGGGGAATCAGCCCCAGCATTTT
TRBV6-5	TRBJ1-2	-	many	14	CASSYSEGNYGYTF	TGTGCCAGCAGTTACTCGGAGGGAAACTATGGCTACACCTTC
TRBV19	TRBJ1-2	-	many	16	CASSTPWTIIPYGYTF	TGTGCCAGTAGTACCCCCTGGACAATAATTCCCTATGGCTACACCTTC
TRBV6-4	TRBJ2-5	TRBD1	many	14	CASSEKPGQGTQYF	TGTGCCAGCAGTGAAAAACCGGGACAGGGGACCCAGTACTTC
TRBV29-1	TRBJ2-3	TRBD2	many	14	CSVWTSGVADTQYF	TGCAGCGTTTGGACTAGCGGGGTAGCCGATACGCAGTATTTT
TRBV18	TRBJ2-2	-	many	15	CASSLQDSIPGELFF	TGTGCCAGCTCACTACAGGACAGTATACCCGGGGAGCTGTTTTTT
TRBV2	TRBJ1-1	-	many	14	CASSEAGWATEAFF	TGTGCCAGCAGTGAAGCCGGTTGGGCCACTGAAGCTTTCTTT
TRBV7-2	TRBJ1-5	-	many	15	CASRDRSDSNQPQHF	TGTGCCAGCAGAGACAGGTCTGATAGCAATCAGCCCCAGCATTTT
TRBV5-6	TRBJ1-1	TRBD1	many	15	CASRPSQGALTEAFF	TGTGCCAGCAGACCCTCACAGGGGGCTTTAACTGAAGCTTTCTTT
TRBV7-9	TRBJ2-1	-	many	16	CASADPPTSSYNEQFF	TGTGCCAGCGCGGATCCTCCCACGAGCTCCTACAATGAGCAGTTCTTC
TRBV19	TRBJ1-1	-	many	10	CATSSREAFF	TGTGCCACCTCCTCGAGGGAAGCTTTCTTT
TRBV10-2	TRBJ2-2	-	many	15	CASSDWTPNTGELFF	TGCGCCAGCAGTGATTGGACACCTAACACCGGGGAGCTGTTTTTT
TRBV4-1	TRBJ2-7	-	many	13	CASSLIPDSEQYF	TGCGCCAGCAGCCTTATACCAGACAGTGAGCAGTACTTC
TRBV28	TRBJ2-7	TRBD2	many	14	CASRTPGLAREQYF	TGTGCCAGCAGAACACCGGGACTAGCGCGCGAGCAGTACTTC
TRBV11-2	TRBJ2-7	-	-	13	CASSLGQDYEQYF	TGTGCCAGCAGCTTAGGGCAGGACTACGAGCAGTACTTC
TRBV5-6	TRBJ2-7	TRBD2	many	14	CASSPTLAVYEQYF	TGTGCCAGCAGCCCTACCCTAGCGGTCTACGAGCAGTACTTC
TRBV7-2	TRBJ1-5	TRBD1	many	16	CASSLNPQGANQPQHF	TGTGCCAGCAGCTTAAACCCACAGGGGGCTAATCAGCCCCAGCATTTT
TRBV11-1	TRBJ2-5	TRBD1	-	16	CASSSSRGSIQEIQYF	TGTGCCAGCAGCTCAAGCAGGGGGTCCATCCAAGAGATCCAGTACTTC
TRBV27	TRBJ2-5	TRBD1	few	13	CASSYGQGETQYF	TGTGCCAGCAGTTACGGACAGGGAGAGACCCAGTACTTC
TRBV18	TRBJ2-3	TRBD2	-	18	CASSPPGTSGTSTDTQYF	TGTGCCAGCTCACCACCCGGGACTAGCGGGACTAGCACAGATACGCAGTATTTT
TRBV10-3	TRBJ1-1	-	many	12	CAIKGWGAEAFF	TGTGCCATCAAGGGCTGGGGCGCTGAAGCTTTCTTT
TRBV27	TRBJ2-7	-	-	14	CASSDRDSPYEQYF	TGTGCCAGCAGTGACCGGGACTCCCCCTACGAGCAGTACTTC
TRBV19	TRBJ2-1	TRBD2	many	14	CASSMRGAGDAQFF	TGTGCCAGTAGTATGCGGGGGGCGGGAGACGCGCAGTTCTTC
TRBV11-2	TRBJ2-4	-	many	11	CASSLRDFQYF	TGTGCCAGCAGCTTAAGGGACTTTCAGTACTTC
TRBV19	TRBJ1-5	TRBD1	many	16	CASSLDRGRFNQPQHF	TGTGCCAGTAGTTTGGACAGGGGGAGGTTCAATCAGCCCCAGCATTTT
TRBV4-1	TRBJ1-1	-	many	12	CASRAGVSEAFF	TGCGCCAGCAGGGCAGGGGTTTCTGAAGCTTTCTTT
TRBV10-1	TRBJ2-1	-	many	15	CASSEGGFDYNEQFF	TGCGCCAGCAGTGAGGGCGGGTTTGACTACAATGAGCAGTTCTTC
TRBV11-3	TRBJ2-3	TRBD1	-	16	CASSSGQGGPTDTQYF	TGTGCCAGCAGCTCTGGACAGGGCGGACCCACAGATACGCAGTATTTT
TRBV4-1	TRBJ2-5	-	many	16	CASSQTRGQKQETQYF	TGCGCCAGCAGCCAAACGCGGGGGCAGAAGCAAGAGACCCAGTACTTC